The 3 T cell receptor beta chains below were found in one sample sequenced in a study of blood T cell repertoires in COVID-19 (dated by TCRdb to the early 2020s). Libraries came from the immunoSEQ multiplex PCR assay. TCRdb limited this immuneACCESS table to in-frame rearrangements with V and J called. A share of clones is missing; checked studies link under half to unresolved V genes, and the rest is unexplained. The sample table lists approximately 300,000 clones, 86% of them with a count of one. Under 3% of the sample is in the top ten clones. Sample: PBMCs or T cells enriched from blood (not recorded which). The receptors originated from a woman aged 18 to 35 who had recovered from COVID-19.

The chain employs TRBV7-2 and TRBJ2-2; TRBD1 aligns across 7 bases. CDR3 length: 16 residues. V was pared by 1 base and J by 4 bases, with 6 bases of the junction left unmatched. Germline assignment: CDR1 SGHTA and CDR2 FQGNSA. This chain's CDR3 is CASSLVGDRSTGELFF. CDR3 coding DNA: TGTGCCAGCAGCTTAGTGGGGGACAGATCCACCGGGGAGCTGTTTTTT.

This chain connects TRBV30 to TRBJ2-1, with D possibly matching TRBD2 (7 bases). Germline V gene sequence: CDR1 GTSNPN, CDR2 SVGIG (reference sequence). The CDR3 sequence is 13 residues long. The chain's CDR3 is CARGGWSYNEQFF. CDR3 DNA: TGTGCTAGGGGGGGCTGGTCCTACAATGAGCAGTTCTTC.

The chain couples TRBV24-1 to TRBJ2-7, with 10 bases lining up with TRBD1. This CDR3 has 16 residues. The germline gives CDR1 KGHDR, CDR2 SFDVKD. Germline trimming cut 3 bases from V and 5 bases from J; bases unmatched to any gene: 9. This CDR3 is CATSDPGQGNRNEQYF. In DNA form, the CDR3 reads TGTGCCACCAGTGATCCGGGACAGGGGAATAGGAACGAGCAGTACTTC.